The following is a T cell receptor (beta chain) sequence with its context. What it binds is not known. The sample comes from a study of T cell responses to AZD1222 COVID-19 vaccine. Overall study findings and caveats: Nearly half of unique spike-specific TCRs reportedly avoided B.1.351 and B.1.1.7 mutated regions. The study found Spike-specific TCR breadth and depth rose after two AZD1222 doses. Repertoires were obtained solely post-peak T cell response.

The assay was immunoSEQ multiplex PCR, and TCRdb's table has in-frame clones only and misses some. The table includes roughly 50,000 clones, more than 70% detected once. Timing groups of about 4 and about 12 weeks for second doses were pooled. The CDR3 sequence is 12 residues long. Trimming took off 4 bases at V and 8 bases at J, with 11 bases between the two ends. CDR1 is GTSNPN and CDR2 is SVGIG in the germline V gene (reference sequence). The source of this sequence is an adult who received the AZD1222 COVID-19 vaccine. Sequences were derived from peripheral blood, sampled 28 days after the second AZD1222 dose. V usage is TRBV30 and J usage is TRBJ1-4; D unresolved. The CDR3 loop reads CAWNRVEEKLFF. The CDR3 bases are TGTGCCTGGAATAGGGTTGAAGAAAAACTGTTTTTT.